One sample yielded the 8 T cell receptor beta chains listed below, sequenced in a study of T cells after yellow fever vaccination. TCRdb passed the 5' RACE reads through MiXCR, listing each CDR3 protein once. This table holds a few hundred thousand distinct CDR3 sequences, around 3.6% found once. The specimen comprised PBMCs, sampled on the day of the yellow fever booster vaccination. These receptors came from a young man who received the YFV17D yellow fever vaccine.

The gene calls are TRBV30 and TRBJ2-2; unclear D gene. CDR1 GTSNPN and CDR2 SVGIG come from the germline V gene (reference sequence). This CDR3 comprises 13 residues. V was cut by 0 bases and J by 4 bases, with 6 bases left in between. In DNA form, the CDR3 reads TGTGCCTGGAGTGTTTCCGGCACCGGGGAGCTGTTTTTT. Its translation is CAWSVSGTGELFF.

The V and J genes are TRBV20-1 and TRBJ1-1; D may be TRBD1 (6 bases). Trimming left V 6 bases short and J 1 base short, with 15 bases between. CDR1 and CDR2 from the germline V gene are DFQATT and SNEGSKA (reference sequence). The CDR3 sequence is 14 residues long. Here the CDR3 reads CSANRDRGNTEAFF. Here the CDR3 DNA reads TGCAGTGCCAACAGGGACCGAGGGAACACTGAAGCTTTCTTT.

This chain uses TRBV6-5 with TRBJ1-2, with D tentatively TRBD1 (5 bases). V was shortened by 8 bases and J by 5 bases, with 30 bases between the two germline ends. The CDR3 covers 18 residues. CDR1 MNHEY and CDR2 SVGAGI come from the germline V gene. The CDR3 nucleotides read TGTGCCAGCCATCCTGCGGTGGGGCAGGGCAAAGAGGGGTATGGCTACACCTTC. Amino acid sequence: CASHPAVGQGKEGYGYTF.

The V call is TRBV10-3, the J call TRBJ2-1; the D is unclear. V was cut by 3 bases and J by 6 bases, with 12 bases left in between. The CDR3 is 14 amino acids. Germline V gene sequence: CDR1 ENHRY, CDR2 SYGVKD. CDR3 bases: TGTGCCATCAGTGAAAAGGGATACTCCAATGAGCAGTTCTTC. Residues: CAISEKGYSNEQFF.

This clonotype was detected only a few times. The chain has TRBV4-1 and TRBJ2-3; TRBD1 is a possible D gene (5 bases). Between the trimmed V and J ends, which lost 3 bases and 2 bases, there was a span of 18 bases. CDR1 is MGHRA, CDR2 YSYEKL, per germline. The CDR3 totals 17 residues. The CDR3 sequence is CASSQQHSGHYTDTQYF. The CDR3 DNA is TGCGCCAGCAGCCAGCAACATTCCGGACACTACACAGATACGCAGTATTTT.

This clonotype was seen ten or more times. The chain is built from TRBV5-1 and TRBJ1-1; 7 bases align to TRBD1. The CDR3 totals 12 residues. Looked up from germline, CDR1 is SGHRS and CDR2 is YFSETQ. With V trimmed by 5 bases and J by 4 bases, 2 bases remained unmatched. The CDR3 sequence: CASRQGSTEAFF. The CDR3 DNA sequence: TGCGCCAGCAGACAGGGGAGCACTGAAGCTTTCTTT.

In its sample, this clonotype was seen many times. This chain uses TRBV29-1 with TRBJ2-3, with D perhaps TRBD1 (5 bases). The V gene lost 3 bases and the J gene lost 1 base, with 14 bases spanning the gap. The germline V gene has CDR1 SQVTM and CDR2 ANQGSEA. The CDR3 is 15 amino acids. CDR3: CSVEAFVGGTDTQYF. For the CDR3, the DNA is TGCAGCGTTGAGGCCTTTGTAGGGGGCACAGATACGCAGTATTTT.

In this sample, this clonotype turned up many times. This chain connects TRBV29-1 to TRBJ2-7, with D possibly being TRBD2 (5 bases). Germline lookup yields CDR1 SQVTM and CDR2 ANQGSEA. Trimming left V 1 base short and J 5 bases short, with 15 bases between. This CDR3 spans 14 amino acids. The DNA of the CDR3 is TGCAGCGTTGAAGTGAGGGTAGGATTTCACGAGCAGTACTTC. It yields the protein CSVEVRVGFHEQYF.